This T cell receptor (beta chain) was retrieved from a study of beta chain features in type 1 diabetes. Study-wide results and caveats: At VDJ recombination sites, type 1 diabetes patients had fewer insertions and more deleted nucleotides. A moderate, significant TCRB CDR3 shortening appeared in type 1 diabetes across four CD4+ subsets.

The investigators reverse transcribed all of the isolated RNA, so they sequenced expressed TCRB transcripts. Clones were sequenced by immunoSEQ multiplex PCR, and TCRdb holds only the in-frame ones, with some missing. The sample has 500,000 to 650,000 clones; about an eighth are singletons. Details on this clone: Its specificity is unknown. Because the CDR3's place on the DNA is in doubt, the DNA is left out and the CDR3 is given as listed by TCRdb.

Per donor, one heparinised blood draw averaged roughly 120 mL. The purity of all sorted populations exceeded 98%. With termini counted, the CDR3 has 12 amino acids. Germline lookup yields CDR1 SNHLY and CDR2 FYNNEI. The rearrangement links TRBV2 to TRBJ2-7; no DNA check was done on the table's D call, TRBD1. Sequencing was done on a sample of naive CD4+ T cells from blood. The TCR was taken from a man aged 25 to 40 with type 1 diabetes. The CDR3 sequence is CASSVGTGTKYF.